The entry below gives a single TCR beta chain sequence along with its context. It has no known antigen specificity. The junction departs from germline at one end; a sequencing error may be responsible. This entry comes from a study of blood T cell repertoires in COVID-19 (dated by TCRdb to the early 2020s). Looking at the study overall: Collaborator samples came from the United States, Italy and Spain and covered acute and convalescent phases of COVID-19. The prospective study material was composed of cDNA or gDNA derived from T cells, B-cell-depleted T cells, or PBMCs. The dataset comprised deeply sampled blood TCRbeta repertoires from subjects exposed to, actively infected with, or recovered from COVID-19. The repertoires were released in a freely available public database meant as a resource for research on the immune response to SARS-CoV-2. Samples were obtained from the ongoing ImmuneRACE study (first 160 participants) and from about 1,300 subjects provided by 6 global collaborators. A de-identified subject ID, COVID-19 status, age in years and sex were almost always included in the sample metadata. Where available, HLA class I and class II types were taken from metadata supplied by the sample provider and were not determined by assay-based typing.

The immunoSEQ Assay, a bias-controlled multiplex PCR, was used to amplify TCRbeta CDR3 regions from genomic DNA. The authors' analysis ran thus. Within the assay, amplification of reference gene primers was used to estimate how many nucleated cells each sample contained. To quantify the absolute abundance of each unique TCRbeta CDR3 rearrangement, sequence reads were collapsed and filtered. For each sample, productive Simpson clonality was calculated as the square root of Simpson's diversity index over productive rearrangements. TCRdb re-hosts the immuneACCESS table, in-frame sequences only. Its copies lack some clones; in the studies checked, an unresolved V gene accounts for under half of them, and the cause for the rest is not known. V, J and clone size reflect that table, while D and trimming were determined from the DNA. This sample lists 90,000 to 150,000 clones; roughly 80% were detected once. The leading ten clones occupy 8% to 13% of the sample.

The collaborating institutions used their own protocols to collect whole blood in K2EDTA tubes. For TCRbeta analysis, collaborators shipped samples as frozen whole blood, isolated PBMCs, or DNA extracted from either of those sample types. Overall study outcomes, separate from this receptor: The quantity of clinical and demographic metadata differed by source and by participant and was supplied without curation.

The CDR3 has 14 amino acids, counting the end cysteine and phenylalanine. Solely the CDR3 DNA is kept, with 42 bases framed from the first base. Reading the germline V gene gives CDR1 KGHDR and CDR2 SFDVKD. The rearranged segments are TRBV24-1 and TRBJ1-4; matching of 5 bases hints at TRBD1 as the D gene. The material sequenced was peripheral blood. The sequence derives from a human donor in a cohort sampled during active COVID-19. DNA sequence: TGTGCCACCAGTGGCCGGCAGGGTTTGGGAAAAACTGTTTTT. This translates into CATSGRQGLGKTVF.